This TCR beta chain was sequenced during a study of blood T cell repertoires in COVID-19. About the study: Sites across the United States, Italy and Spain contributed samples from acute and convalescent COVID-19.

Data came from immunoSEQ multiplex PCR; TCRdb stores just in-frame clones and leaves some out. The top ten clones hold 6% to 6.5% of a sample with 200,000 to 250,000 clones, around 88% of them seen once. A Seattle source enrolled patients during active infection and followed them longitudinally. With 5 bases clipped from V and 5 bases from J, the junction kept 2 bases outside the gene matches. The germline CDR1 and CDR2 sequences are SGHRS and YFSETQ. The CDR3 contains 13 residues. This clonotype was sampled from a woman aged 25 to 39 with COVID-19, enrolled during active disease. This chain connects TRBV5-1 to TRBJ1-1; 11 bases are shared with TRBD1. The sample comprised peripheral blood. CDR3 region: CASRGQGDTEAFF. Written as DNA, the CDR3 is TGCGCCAGCAGGGGACAGGGGGATACTGAAGCTTTCTTT.